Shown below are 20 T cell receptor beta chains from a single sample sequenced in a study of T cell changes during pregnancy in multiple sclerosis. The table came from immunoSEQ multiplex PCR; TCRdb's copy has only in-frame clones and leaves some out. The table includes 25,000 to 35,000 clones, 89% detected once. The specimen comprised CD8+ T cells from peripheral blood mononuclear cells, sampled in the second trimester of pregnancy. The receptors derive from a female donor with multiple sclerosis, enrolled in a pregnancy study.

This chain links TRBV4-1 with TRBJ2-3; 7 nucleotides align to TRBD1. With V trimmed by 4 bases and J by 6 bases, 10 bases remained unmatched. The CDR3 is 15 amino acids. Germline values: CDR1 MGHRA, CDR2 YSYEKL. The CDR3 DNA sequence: TGCGCCAGCAGCCTCGGGACAGCTCCTCTGGATACGCAGTATTTT. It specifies CASSLGTAPLDTQYF.

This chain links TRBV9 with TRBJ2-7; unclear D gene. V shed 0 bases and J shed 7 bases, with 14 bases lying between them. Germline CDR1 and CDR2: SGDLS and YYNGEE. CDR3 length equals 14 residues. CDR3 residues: CASSVGNGPREQYF. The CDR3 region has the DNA TGTGCCAGCAGCGTAGGTAACGGCCCCAGGGAGCAGTACTTC. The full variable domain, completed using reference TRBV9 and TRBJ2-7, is DSGVTQTPKHLITATGQRVTLRCSPRSGDLSVYWYQQSLDQGLQFLIQYYNGEERAKGNILERFSAQQFPDLHSELNLSSLELGDSALYFCASSVGNGPREQYFGPGTRLTVT.

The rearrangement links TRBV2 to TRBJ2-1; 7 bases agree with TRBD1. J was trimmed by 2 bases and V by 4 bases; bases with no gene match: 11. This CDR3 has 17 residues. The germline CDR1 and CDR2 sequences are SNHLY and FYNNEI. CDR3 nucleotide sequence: TGTGCCAGCAGTGCAATAACCGGGACAGTTGCCTACAATGAGCAGTTCTTC. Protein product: CASSAITGTVAYNEQFF.

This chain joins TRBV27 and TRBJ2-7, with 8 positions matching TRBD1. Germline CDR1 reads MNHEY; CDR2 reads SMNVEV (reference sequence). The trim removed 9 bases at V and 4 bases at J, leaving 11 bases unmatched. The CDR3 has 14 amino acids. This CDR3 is CASSRDRPPYEQYF. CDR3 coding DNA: TGTGCCAGTAGTCGGGACAGGCCCCCGTACGAGCAGTACTTC.

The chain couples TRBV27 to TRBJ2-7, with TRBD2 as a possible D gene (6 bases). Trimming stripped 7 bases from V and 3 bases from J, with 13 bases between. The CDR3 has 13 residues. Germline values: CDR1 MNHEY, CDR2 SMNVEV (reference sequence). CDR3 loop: CASKSGRDYEQYF. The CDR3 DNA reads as TGTGCCAGCAAATCCGGGCGGGACTACGAGCAGTACTTC.

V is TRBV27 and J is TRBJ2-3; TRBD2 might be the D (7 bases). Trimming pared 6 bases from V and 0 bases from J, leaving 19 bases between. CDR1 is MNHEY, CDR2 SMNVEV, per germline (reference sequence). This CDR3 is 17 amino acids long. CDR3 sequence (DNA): TGTGCCAGCAGCCGCATTAGGGGGGGTGCTAGCACAGATACGCAGTATTTT. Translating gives CASSRIRGGASTDTQYF.

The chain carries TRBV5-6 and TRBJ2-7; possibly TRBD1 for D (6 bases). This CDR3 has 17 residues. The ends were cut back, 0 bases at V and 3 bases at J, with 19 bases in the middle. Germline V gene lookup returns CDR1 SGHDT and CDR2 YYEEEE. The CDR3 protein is CASSLEDGDKEHYEQYF. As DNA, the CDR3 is TGTGCCAGCAGCTTGGAAGATGGGGACAAAGAACACTACGAGCAGTACTTC.

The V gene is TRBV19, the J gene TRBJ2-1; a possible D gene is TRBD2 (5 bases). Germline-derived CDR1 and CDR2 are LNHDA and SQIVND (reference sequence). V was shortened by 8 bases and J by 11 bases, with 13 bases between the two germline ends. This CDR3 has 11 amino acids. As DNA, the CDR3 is TGTGCCAGTGTTCAGGCGGGTAAGCAGTTCTTC. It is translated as CASVQAGKQFF.

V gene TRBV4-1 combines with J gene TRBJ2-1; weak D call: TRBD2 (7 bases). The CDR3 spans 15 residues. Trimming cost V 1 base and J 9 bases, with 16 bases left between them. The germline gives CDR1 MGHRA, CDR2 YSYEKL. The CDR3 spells CASSQAVGGRGEQFF. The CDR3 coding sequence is TGCGCCAGCAGCCAAGCCGTGGGGGGGCGCGGTGAGCAGTTCTTC.

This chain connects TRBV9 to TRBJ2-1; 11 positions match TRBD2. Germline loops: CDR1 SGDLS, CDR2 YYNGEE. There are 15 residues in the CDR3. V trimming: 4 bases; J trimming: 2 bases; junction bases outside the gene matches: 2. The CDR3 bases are TGTGCCAGCAGCCCTAGCGGGAGGCCCTACAATGAGCAGTTCTTC. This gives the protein CASSPSGRPYNEQFF. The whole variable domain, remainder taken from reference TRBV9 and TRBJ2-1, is DSGVTQTPKHLITATGQRVTLRCSPRSGDLSVYWYQQSLDQGLQFLIQYYNGEERAKGNILERFSAQQFPDLHSELNLSSLELGDSALYFCASSPSGRPYNEQFFGPGTRLTVL.

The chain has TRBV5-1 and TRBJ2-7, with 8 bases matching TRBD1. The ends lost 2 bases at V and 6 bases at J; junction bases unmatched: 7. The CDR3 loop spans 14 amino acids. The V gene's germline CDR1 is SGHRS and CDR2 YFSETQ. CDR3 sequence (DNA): TGCGCCAGCAGCTTAGGACAGGGTTCCCCCGAGCAGTACTTC. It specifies CASSLGQGSPEQYF.

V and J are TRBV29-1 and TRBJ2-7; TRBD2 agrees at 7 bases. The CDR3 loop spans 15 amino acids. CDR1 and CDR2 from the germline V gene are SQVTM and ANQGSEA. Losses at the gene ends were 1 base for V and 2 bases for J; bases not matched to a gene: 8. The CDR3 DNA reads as TGCAGCGTTGAAGTAGGACGGGGGGTAACCTACGAGCAGTACTTC. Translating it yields CSVEVGRGVTYEQYF.

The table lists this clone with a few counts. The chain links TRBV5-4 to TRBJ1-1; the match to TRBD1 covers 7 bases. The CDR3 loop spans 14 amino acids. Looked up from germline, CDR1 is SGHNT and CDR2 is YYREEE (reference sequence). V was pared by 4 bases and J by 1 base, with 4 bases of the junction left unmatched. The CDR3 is CASSGGTANTEAFF. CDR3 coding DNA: TGTGCCAGCAGCGGGGGGACAGCGAACACTGAAGCTTTCTTT. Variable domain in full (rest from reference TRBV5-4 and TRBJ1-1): ETGVTQSPTHLIKTRGQQVTLRCSSQSGHNTVSWYQQALGQGPQFIFQYYREEENGRGNFPPRFSGLQFPNYSSELNVNALELDDSALYLCASSGGTANTEAFFGQGTRLTVV.

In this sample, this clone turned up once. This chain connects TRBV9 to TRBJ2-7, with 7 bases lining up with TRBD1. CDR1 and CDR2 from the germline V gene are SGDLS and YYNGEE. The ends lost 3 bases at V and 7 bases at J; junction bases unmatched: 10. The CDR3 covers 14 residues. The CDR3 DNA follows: TGTGCCAGCAGCGACCACCGACAGGGTAGGGAGCAGTACTTC. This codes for CASSDHRQGREQYF.

The CDR3 DNA sequence: TGCGCCAGCAGCCAAGAAAACCCCCCGGGATCAATACAAGAGACCCAGTACTTC. Protein: CASSQENPPGSIQETQYF. This rearrangement joins TRBV4-1 to TRBJ2-5; D may be TRBD2 (5 bases). The CDR3 runs 18 residues. V lost 0 bases, J lost 2 bases, and 19 bases lay in between. The germline V gene encodes CDR1 MGHRA and CDR2 YSYEKL.

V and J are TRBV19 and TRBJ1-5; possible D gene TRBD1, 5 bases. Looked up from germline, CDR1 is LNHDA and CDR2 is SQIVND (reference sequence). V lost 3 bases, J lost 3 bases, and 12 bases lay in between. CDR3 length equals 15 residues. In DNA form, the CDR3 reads TGTGCCAGTAGTATCGCCCAGGGCTTCAATCAGCCCCAGCATTTT. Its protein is CASSIAQGFNQPQHF.

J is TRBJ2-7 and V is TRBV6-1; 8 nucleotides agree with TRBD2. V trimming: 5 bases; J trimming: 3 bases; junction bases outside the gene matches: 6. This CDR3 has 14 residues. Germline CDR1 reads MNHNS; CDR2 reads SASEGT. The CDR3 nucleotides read TGTGCCAGCAGTATTGGACTAGCTTTCTACGAGCAGTACTTC. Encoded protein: CASSIGLAFYEQYF.

The DNA for the CDR3 is TGTGCCAGCAGTTTATTTCCGGTTTCCGAGCAGTACTTC. This translates into CASSLFPVSEQYF. The chain employs TRBV28 and TRBJ2-7; D gene ambiguous. The V gene lost 1 base and the J gene lost 6 bases, with 10 bases spanning the gap. The CDR3 sequence is 13 residues long. Germline values: CDR1 MDHEN, CDR2 SYDVKM.

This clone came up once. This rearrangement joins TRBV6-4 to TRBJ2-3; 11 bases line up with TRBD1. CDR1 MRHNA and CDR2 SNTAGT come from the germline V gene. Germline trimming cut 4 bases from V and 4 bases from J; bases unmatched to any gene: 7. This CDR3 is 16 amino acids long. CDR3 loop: CASSAKPGQGADTQYF. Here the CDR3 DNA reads TGTGCCAGCAGTGCTAAACCGGGACAGGGGGCAGATACGCAGTATTTT.

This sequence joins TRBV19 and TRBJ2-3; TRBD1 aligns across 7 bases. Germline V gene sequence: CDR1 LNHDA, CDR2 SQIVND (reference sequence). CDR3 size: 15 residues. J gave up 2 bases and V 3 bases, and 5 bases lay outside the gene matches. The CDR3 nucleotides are TGTGCCAGTAGTATTAGGGGACAGCCCACAGATACGCAGTATTTT. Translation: CASSIRGQPTDTQYF. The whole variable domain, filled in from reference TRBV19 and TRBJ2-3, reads DGGITQSPKYLFRKEGQNVTLSCEQNLNHDAMYWYRQDPGQGLRLIYYSQIVNDFQKGDIAEGYSVSREKKESFPLTVTSAQKNPTAFYLCASSIRGQPTDTQYFGPGTRLTVL.